This is a list of T cell receptor beta chains from one sample in a study of post-analysis software for immune sequencing data. TCRdb reprocessed the PCR reads with MiXCR, giving one entry per CDR3 protein. This sample has 500,000 to 600,000 distinct CDR3 sequences; 40% to 50% occur once, and the top ten carry 1.7%. The sequenced material came from blood. The source is a girl aged 10 to 17 with multiple sclerosis. CDR3s include the opening cysteine and the closing phenylalanine or tryptophan. D genes are given only for firm matches. Expanded clones are given a class, and other clones once, few, many or no size at all.

clone_size	v_call	j_call	d_call	cdr3_nt	cdr3_aa
NA	TRBV5-5	TRBJ2-5	NA	TGTGCCAGCAGCTTGGCGGGTAGCGTCTCCCAAGAGACCCAGTACTTC	CASSLAGSVSQETQYF
few	TRBV24-1	TRBJ2-1	TRBD2	TGTGCCACCAGTGCGGGTCATCTATTAGCGGGAACGGACAATGAGCAGTTCTTC	CATSAGHLLAGTDNEQFF
NA	TRBV11-2	TRBJ2-1	TRBD2	TGTGCCAGCAGCTGGCCCTTAGCGGGAGGCCCCTCCTACAATGAGCAGTTCTTC	CASSWPLAGGPSYNEQFF
NA	TRBV12-3/TRBV12-4	TRBJ2-1	NA	TGTGCCAGCACCTTCGACAGGCATCCTAACAATGAGCAGTTCTTC	CASTFDRHPNNEQFF
few	TRBV29-1	TRBJ2-1	NA	TGCAGCGTTGAAGGTCCCCGTGGGTCATCCCCCAATGAGCAGTTCTTC	CSVEGPRGSSPNEQFF
NA	TRBV4-1	TRBJ2-3	NA	TGCGCCAGCAGCCCCGCCCAGGGAGGCACAGATACGCAGTATTTT	CASSPAQGGTDTQYF
NA	TRBV5-5	TRBJ1-2	NA	TGTGCCAGCTTCGGGACACCAGGGGTAGGGTATGGCTACACCTTC	CASFGTPGVGYGYTF
few	TRBV12-3/TRBV12-4	TRBJ2-3	TRBD1	TGTGCCAGCAGTTTTAGGCGGACAGGTAGTACAGATACGCAGTATTTT	CASSFRRTGSTDTQYF
NA	TRBV5-4	TRBJ2-3	TRBD1	TGTGCCAGCGCGACAGGGAACACAGATACGCAGTATTTT	CASATGNTDTQYF
NA	TRBV6-1	TRBJ1-4	NA	TGTGCCAGCAGACTAATGACAGGCTATAATGAAAAACTGTTTTTT	CASRLMTGYNEKLFF
NA	TRBV12-3/TRBV12-4	TRBJ2-5	TRBD1	TGTGCCAGCACAGTTGGGACAGGGGCTTCGGAGACCCAGTACTTC	CASTVGTGASETQYF
NA	TRBV4-1	TRBJ2-1	NA	TGCGCCAGCAGCCAACTCGGGGGGCAGTCCTCCTACAATGAGCAGTTCTTC	CASSQLGGQSSYNEQFF
NA	TRBV6-6	TRBJ1-2	NA	TGTGCCAGCAGTTCCGGCGGGGAAATCTATGGCTACACCTTC	CASSSGGEIYGYTF
NA	TRBV9	TRBJ2-1	NA	TGTGCCAGCAGCCTAAGAGCGTCAAACAACGAGCAGTTCTTC	CASSLRASNNEQFF
once	TRBV5-1	TRBJ2-5	NA	TGCGCCAGCAGCAGGCCGGGGCAAGAGACCCAGTACTTC	CASSRPGQETQYF
many	TRBV12-3/TRBV12-4	TRBJ2-3	NA	TGTGCCAGCAGCCCAAGGACGGGAGGCACAGATACGCAGTATTTT	CASSPRTGGTDTQYF
NA	TRBV20-1	TRBJ1-1	TRBD1	TGCAGTGCTCCACCCTTCAGGGGGAGAACTGAAGCTTTCTTT	CSAPPFRGRTEAFF
NA	TRBV7-2	TRBJ2-7	TRBD2	TGTGCCAGCAGCTTCGGACTAGCGGTTAGCTCCTACGAGCAGTACTTC	CASSFGLAVSSYEQYF
NA	TRBV7-2	TRBJ2-7	TRBD2	TGTGCCAGCAGCCCCAGAGCCACTAGCGGGAGGATAGACGAGCAGTACTTC	CASSPRATSGRIDEQYF
few	TRBV12-3/TRBV12-4	TRBJ2-1	TRBD2	TGTGCCAGCAGTTCCTTTACTAGCGGGAGCTCCTACAATGAGCAGTTCTTC	CASSSFTSGSSYNEQFF
few	TRBV3-1	TRBJ2-5	TRBD1	TGTGCCAGCCGGACAGGGACGGAGACCCAGTACTTC	CASRTGTETQYF
NA	TRBV5-1	TRBJ2-1	NA	TGCGCCAGCAGCTTGGGGCTGCCGTTAGTGGATGAGCAGTTCTTC	CASSLGLPLVDEQFF
NA	TRBV5-1	TRBJ1-2	NA	TGCGCCAGCAGCCCGAATGGGGACTGGGGCTACACCTTC	CASSPNGDWGYTF
NA	TRBV7-8	TRBJ1-4	NA	TGTGCCAGCAGCCCCCTTAGGGTCCGGCCTAATGAAAAACTGTTTTTT	CASSPLRVRPNEKLFF
few	TRBV5-1	TRBJ2-5	TRBD1	TGCGCCAGCAGCTTGGAGGGGGCTCGTGGGCAGTACTTC	CASSLEGARGQYF
NA	TRBV12-3/TRBV12-4	TRBJ2-1	NA	TGTGCCAGCAGTTTAGGCAGGAGGAATGAGCAGTTCTTC	CASSLGRRNEQFF
NA	TRBV12-3/TRBV12-4	TRBJ2-1	NA	TGTGCCAGCAGTTTAGGCCCCTCGGGGAATGAGCAGTTCTTC	CASSLGPSGNEQFF
many	TRBV12-3/TRBV12-4	TRBJ2-7	NA	TGTGCCAGCAGCCCCCCGGGGGCCTACGAGCAGTACTTC	CASSPPGAYEQYF
NA	TRBV6-5	TRBJ1-2	TRBD1	TGTGCCAGCAGTACCCGGGACAGAGATAATATGGGCTACACCTTC	CASSTRDRDNMGYTF
NA	TRBV11-3	TRBJ1-1	TRBD1	TGTGCCAGCAGCGAATTTTACAGGGGAGAAGCTTTCTTT	CASSEFYRGEAFF
few	TRBV29-1	TRBJ2-1	NA	TGCAGCGTTGTTTCAGCAGTCACCTACAATGAGCAGTTCTTC	CSVVSAVTYNEQFF
once	TRBV7-9	TRBJ2-1	NA	TGTGCCAGCAGCCTAGGTGGGATCCGGACAACCTACAATGAGCAGTTCTTC	CASSLGGIRTTYNEQFF
few	TRBV10-3	TRBJ2-7	TRBD2	TGTGCCATCAAATTAGCGGGGGCCTACGAGCAGTACTTC	CAIKLAGAYEQYF
NA	TRBV4-1	TRBJ1-1	NA	TGCGCCAGCAAACCGGTTTTCGGCACTGAAGCTTTCTTT	CASKPVFGTEAFF
NA	TRBV5-6	TRBJ2-1	NA	TGTGCCAGCAGCCTTCGGGACCCGAGCTCCTACAATGAGCAGTTCTTC	CASSLRDPSSYNEQFF
few	TRBV5-1	TRBJ2-3	NA	TGCGCCAGCAGCTTGAGGCCTGACACAGATACGCAGTATTTT	CASSLRPDTDTQYF
NA	TRBV11-3	TRBJ2-3	TRBD2	TGTGCCAGCAGCCGCAAGCTAGCGGGAGTCGTAGATACGCAGTATTTT	CASSRKLAGVVDTQYF
few	TRBV28	TRBJ2-5	TRBD1	TGTGCCAGCAGTTCCCCAGGGGGCGCTTCGGAGCAGTACTTC	CASSSPGGASEQYF
once	TRBV9	TRBJ2-1	NA	TGTGCCAGCAGCGTAGGCCCTGCGAGCTCCTACAGTGAGCAGTTCTTC	CASSVGPASSYSEQFF
few	TRBV10-3	TRBJ2-5	NA	TGTGCCATCAGTGACGGAGGGAAAGCCAAGCAGTACTTC	CAISDGGKAKQYF
NA	TRBV5-1	TRBJ2-5	NA	TGCGCCAGCAGCTCGGACTCTCAGGGGACCCAGTACTTC	CASSSDSQGTQYF
few	TRBV12-3/TRBV12-4	TRBJ2-7	TRBD2	TGTGCCAGCACCGAAGAACTAGCGGGAGGGCCCCACGAGCAGTACTTC	CASTEELAGGPHEQYF
few	TRBV20-1	TRBJ2-5	NA	TGCAGTGCTAGCCGGGAGAGTAGGGAGACCCAGTACTTC	CSASRESRETQYF
few	TRBV29-1	TRBJ2-1	TRBD2	TGCAGCGTTGGGGATAGCGGGAGGGCTGAGCAGTTCTTC	CSVGDSGRAEQFF
NA	TRBV6-5	TRBJ1-2	TRBD1	TGTGCCAGCAGTTTAATTTCCCAAGCGACAGGGAGGAAGAACTATGGCTACACCTTC	CASSLISQATGRKNYGYTF
NA	TRBV12-3/TRBV12-4	TRBJ2-2	NA	TGTGCCAGCAGGTCCGGGACTGGGAACACCGGGGAGCTGTTTTTT	CASRSGTGNTGELFF
few	TRBV7-2	TRBJ2-1	NA	TGTGCCAGCAGCTTAGGACAGGAATCCAATGAGCAGTTCTTC	CASSLGQESNEQFF